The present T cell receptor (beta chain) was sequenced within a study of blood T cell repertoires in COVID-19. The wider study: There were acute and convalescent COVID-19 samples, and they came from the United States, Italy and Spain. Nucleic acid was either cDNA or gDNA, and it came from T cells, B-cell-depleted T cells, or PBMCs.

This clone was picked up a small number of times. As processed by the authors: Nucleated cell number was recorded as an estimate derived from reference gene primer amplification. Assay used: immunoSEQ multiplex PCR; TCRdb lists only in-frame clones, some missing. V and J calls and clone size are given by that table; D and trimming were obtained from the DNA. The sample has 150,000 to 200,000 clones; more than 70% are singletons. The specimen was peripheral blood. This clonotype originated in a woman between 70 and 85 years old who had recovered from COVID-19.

The CDR3 sequence is CASSSPTGQVNSNQPQHF. The CDR3 DNA sequence: TGTGCCAGCAGCTCCCCTACCGGACAGGTTAATAGCAATCAGCCCCAGCATTTT. The chain links TRBV7-9 to TRBJ1-5, with 7 bases matching TRBD1. CDR1 is SEHNR, CDR2 FQNEAQ, per germline (reference sequence). This CDR3 region has 18 residues. Losses at the gene ends were 4 bases for V and 0 bases for J; bases not matched to a gene: 12.